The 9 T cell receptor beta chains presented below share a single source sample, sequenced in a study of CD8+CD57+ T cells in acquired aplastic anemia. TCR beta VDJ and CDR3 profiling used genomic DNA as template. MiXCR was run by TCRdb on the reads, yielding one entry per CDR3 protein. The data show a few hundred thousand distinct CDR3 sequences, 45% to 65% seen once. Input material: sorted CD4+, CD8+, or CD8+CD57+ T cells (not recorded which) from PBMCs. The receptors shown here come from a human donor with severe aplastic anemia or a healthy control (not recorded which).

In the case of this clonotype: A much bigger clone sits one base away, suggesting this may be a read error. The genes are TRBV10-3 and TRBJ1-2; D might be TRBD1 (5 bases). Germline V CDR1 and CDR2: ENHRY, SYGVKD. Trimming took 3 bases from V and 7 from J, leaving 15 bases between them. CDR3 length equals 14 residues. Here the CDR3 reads CAISERQGGVGYTF. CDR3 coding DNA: TGTGCCATCAGTGAACGTCAGGGTGGGGTTGGCTACACCTTC.

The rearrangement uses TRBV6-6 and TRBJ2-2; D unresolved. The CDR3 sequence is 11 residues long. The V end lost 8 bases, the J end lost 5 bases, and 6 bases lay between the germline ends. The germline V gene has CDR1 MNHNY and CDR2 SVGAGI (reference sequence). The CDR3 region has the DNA TGTGCCAGCGCCGAGACCGGGGAGCTGTTTTTT. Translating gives CASAETGELFF.

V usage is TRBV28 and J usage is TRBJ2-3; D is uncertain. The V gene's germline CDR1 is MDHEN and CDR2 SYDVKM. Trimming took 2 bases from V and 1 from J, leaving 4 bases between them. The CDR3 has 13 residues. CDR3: CASSLIGTDTQYF. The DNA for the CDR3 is TGTGCCAGCAGTTTAATTGGCACAGATACGCAGTATTTT. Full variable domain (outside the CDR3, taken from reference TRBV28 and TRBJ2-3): DVKVTQSSRYLVKRTGEKVFLECVQDMDHENMFWYRQDPGLGLRLIYFSYDVKMKEKGDIPEGYSVSREKKERFSLILESASTNQTSMYLCASSLIGTDTQYFGPGTRLTVL.

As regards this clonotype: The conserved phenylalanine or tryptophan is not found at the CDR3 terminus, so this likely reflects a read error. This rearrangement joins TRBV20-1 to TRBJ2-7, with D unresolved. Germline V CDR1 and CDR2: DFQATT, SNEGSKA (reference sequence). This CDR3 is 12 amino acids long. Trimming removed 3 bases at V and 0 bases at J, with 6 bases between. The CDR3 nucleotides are TGCAGTGCTAGCGAAACCTCCTACGAGCAGTACCTC. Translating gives CSASETSYEQYL.

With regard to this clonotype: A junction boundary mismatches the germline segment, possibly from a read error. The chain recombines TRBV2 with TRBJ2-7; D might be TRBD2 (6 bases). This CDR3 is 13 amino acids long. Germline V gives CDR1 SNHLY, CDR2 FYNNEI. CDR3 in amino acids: CASTGDLSDKTQF. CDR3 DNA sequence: TGTGCCAGCACGGGGGATTTGTCGGACAAGACCCAATTC. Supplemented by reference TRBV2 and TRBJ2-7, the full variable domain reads EPEVTQTPSHQVTQMGQEVILRCVPISNHLYFYWYRQILGQKVEFLVSFYNNEISEKSEIFDDQFSVERPDGSNFTLKIRSTKLEDSAMYFCASTGDLSDKTQFGPGTRLTVT.

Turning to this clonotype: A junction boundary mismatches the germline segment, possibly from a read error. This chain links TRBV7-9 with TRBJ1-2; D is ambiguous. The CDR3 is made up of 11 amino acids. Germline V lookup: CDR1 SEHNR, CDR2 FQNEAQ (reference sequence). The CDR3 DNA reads TGTGCCAGCAGCGCCCCCTATGGTTACACCTTC. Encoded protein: CASSAPYGYTF.

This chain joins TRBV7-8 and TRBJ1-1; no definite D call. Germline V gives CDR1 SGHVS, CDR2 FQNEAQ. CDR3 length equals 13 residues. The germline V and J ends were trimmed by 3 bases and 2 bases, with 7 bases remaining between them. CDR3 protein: CASSFQKNTEAFF. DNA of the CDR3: TGTGCCAGCAGCTTCCAGAAAAACACTGAAGCTTTCTTT.

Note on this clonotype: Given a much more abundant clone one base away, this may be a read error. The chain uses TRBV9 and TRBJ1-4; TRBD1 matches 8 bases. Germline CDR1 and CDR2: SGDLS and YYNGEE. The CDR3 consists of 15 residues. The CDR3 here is CASSRQGYSNEKPFF. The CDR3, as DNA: TGTGCCAGCAGCCGACAGGGGTATTCTAATGAAAAACCGTTTTTT.

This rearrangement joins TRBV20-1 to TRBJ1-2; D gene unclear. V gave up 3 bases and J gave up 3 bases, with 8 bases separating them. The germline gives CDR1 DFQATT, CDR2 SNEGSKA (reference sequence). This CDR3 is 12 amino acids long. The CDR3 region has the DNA TGCAGTGCTAGGAAGCGGGACTATGGCTACACCTTC. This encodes CSARKRDYGYTF.